These T cell receptor beta chains were read from a single sample in a study of shared clonotypes between healthy human individuals. Sequencing was performed with immunoSEQ multiplex PCR; in TCRdb, only in-frame clones are kept and a portion is missing. The sample has about 1 million clones; around 76% are singletons. Sample: memory CD4+ T cells sorted from blood. The receptors stem from a man aged 18 to 29 in good health. CDR3s include the opening cysteine and the closing phenylalanine or tryptophan. A D gene is named only where the DNA matches it firmly. Size is stated for part of the rows, as once, few or many counts, or as a class when the clone is expanded.

abundance | d_gene | j_gene | len | v_gene | CDR3aa | CDR3nt
once | TRBD1 | TRBJ1-2 | 15 | TRBV5-1 | CASSSGQETFSGYTF | TGCGCCAGCAGCAGCGGACAGGAGACCTTTAGTGGCTACACCTTC
once | - | TRBJ2-7 | 14 | TRBV9 | CASSASGGGSEQYF | TGTGCCAGCAGCGCCAGCGGAGGGGGGTCCGAGCAGTACTTC
- | - | TRBJ2-1 | 15 | TRBV7-2 | CASSQGLFSYNEQFF | TGTGCCAGCAGTCAGGGACTTTTCTCCTACAATGAGCAGTTCTTC
- | - | TRBJ2-1 | 13 | TRBV11-2 | CASTSPTLGEQFF | TGTGCCAGCACCTCACCGACCTTGGGCGAGCAGTTCTTC
few | TRBD1 | TRBJ2-2 | 16 | TRBV7-9 | CASSPLGTGGSGELFF | TGTGCCAGCAGCCCCCTCGGGACAGGAGGGTCCGGGGAGCTGTTTTTT
- | - | TRBJ2-1 | 15 | TRBV7-3 | CASSLIRSANNEQFF | TGTGCCAGCAGCTTAATAAGGAGCGCGAACAATGAGCAGTTCTTC
many | - | TRBJ1-6 | 15 | TRBV15 | CATSRRTVTNSPLHF | TGTGCCACCAGCCGGAGGACAGTGACTAATTCACCCCTCCACTTT
- | - | TRBJ2-3 | 15 | TRBV15 | CATSNLQGRTDTQYF | TGTGCCACCAGCAACTTACAGGGCCGCACAGATACGCAGTATTTT
- | TRBD1 | TRBJ1-2 | 14 | TRBV28 | CASSLRGQGDGYTF | TGTGCCAGCAGTTTAAGGGGACAGGGTGACGGCTACACCTTC
- | - | TRBJ2-2 | 13 | TRBV7-9 | CAPSGTNTGELFF | TGCGCACCGTCGGGCACAAACACCGGGGAGCTGTTTTTT
- | - | TRBJ1-2 | 17 | TRBV7-2 | CASSLGRGRTTPYGYTF | TGTGCCAGCAGCTTAGGTCGGGGGCGAACAACACCTTATGGCTACACCTTC
- | - | TRBJ2-3 | 13 | TRBV2 | CASRTPLGDTQYF | TGTGCCAGCAGGACTCCCCTCGGAGATACGCAGTATTTT
- | - | TRBJ2-7 | 16 | TRBV6-9 | CASRTTQGCLPYEQYF | TGTGCCAGCAGAACCACACAGGGTTGCCTTCCCTACGAGCAGTACTTC
- | - | TRBJ2-5 | 14 | TRBV7-9 | CASSLVSLQETQYF | TGTGCCAGCAGCTTAGTTTCATTACAAGAGACCCAGTACTTC
- | - | TRBJ2-6 | 17 | TRBV5-1 | CASSATGLLSGANVLTF | TGCGCCAGCAGCGCGACAGGACTCTTATCTGGGGCCAACGTCCTGACTTTC
- | TRBD2 | TRBJ2-1 | 15 | TRBV6-1 | CASSEMGGGYNEQFF | TGTGCCAGCAGTGAAATGGGCGGGGGATACAATGAGCAGTTCTTC
many | TRBD2 | TRBJ2-5 | 14 | TRBV30 | CAWSPSGAEETQYF | TGTGCCTGGAGCCCTAGCGGGGCAGAAGAGACCCAGTACTTC
- | - | TRBJ2-7 | 14 | TRBV12-1 | CASSLATVSYEQYF | TGTGCCAGCAGCTTAGCTACGGTCTCCTACGAGCAGTACTTC
- | TRBD2 | TRBJ2-3 | 12 | TRBV2 | CASKLAGDTQYF | TGTGCCAGCAAACTAGCGGGGGATACGCAGTATTTT
- | - | TRBJ1-6 | 14 | TRBV7-9 | CASSLTGTNSPLHF | TGTGCCAGCAGCTTAACCGGGACCAATTCACCCCTCCACTTT
- | TRBD1 | TRBJ1-1 | 12 | TRBV30 | CAWRDRGGEAFF | TGTGCCTGGCGCGACAGGGGTGGTGAAGCTTTCTTT
- | - | TRBJ1-4 | 15 | TRBV19 | CASSIHQATNEKLFF | TGTGCCAGTAGTATTCATCAAGCAACTAATGAAAAACTGTTTTTT
- | - | TRBJ1-3 | 14 | TRBV5-4 | CASSSHASGNTIYF | TGTGCCAGCAGTTCCCACGCCTCTGGAAACACCATATATTTT
- | TRBD1 | TRBJ2-3 | 14 | TRBV7-2 | CASSLGTVGGAQYF | TGTGCCAGCAGCTTGGGGACAGTTGGGGGAGCGCAGTATTTT
few | - | TRBJ1-1 | 14 | TRBV9 | CASSVGNTNTEAFF | TGTGCCAGCAGCGTGGGAAATACGAACACTGAAGCTTTCTTT
few | - | TRBJ1-6 | 12 | TRBV28 | CATTELNSPLHF | TGTGCCACCACCGAACTAAATTCACCCCTCCACTTT
- | - | TRBJ1-1 | 13 | TRBV5-1 | CASSPRGNTEAFF | TGCGCCAGCAGCCCAAGGGGGAACACTGAAGCTTTCTTT
few | - | TRBJ2-7 | 17 | TRBV14 | CASSQGRDPTSSYEQYF | TGTGCCAGCAGCCAAGGGAGGGACCCCACGAGCTCCTACGAGCAGTACTTC
once | TRBD2 | TRBJ2-3 | 15 | TRBV6-5 | CASSYSRGGHILQYF | TGTGCCAGCAGTTACTCGCGGGGGGGCCACATTTTGCAGTATTTT
once | - | TRBJ1-2 | 13 | TRBV4-1 | CASSLRGFEGYTF | TGCGCCAGCAGCCTACGGGGTTTTGAAGGCTACACCTTC
few | - | TRBJ1-4 | 15 | TRBV18 | CASSPGQGHNEKLFF | TGTGCCAGCTCACCCGGACAAGGACATAATGAAAAACTGTTTTTT
- | - | TRBJ1-2 | 13 | TRBV5-1 | CASSATANYGYTF | TGCGCCAGCAGCGCAACGGCCAACTATGGCTACACCTTC
- | - | TRBJ2-7 | 16 | TRBV6-6 | CASSYRGRQGAYEQYF | TGTGCCAGCAGTTACCGCGGGAGGCAGGGGGCCTACGAGCAGTACTTC
few | TRBD2 | TRBJ2-5 | 17 | TRBV7-2 | CASSLASGGVRRETQYF | TGTGCCAGCAGCTTGGCTAGCGGGGGGGTTAGAAGAGAGACCCAGTACTTC
- | - | TRBJ1-2 | 14 | TRBV7-2 | CASSQDQGRYGYTF | TGTGCCAGCAGCCAAGACCAGGGGAGGTATGGCTACACCTTC
once | TRBD1 | TRBJ1-2 | 14 | TRBV5-1 | CASSSGQGVYGYTF | TGCGCCAGCAGCTCGGGACAGGGGGTCTATGGCTACACCTTC
- | - | TRBJ2-5 | 15 | TRBV5-4 | CASSLGLVNQETQYF | TGTGCCAGCAGCTTGGGGTTAGTGAATCAAGAGACCCAGTACTTC
- | - | TRBJ1-1 | 14 | TRBV2 | CASSDVDRNTEAFF | TGTGCCAGCAGTGACGTAGACCGGAACACTGAAGCTTTCTTT
- | - | TRBJ2-7 | 16 | TRBV4-1 | CASSQSGTIISYEQYF | TGCGCCAGCAGCCAATCCGGGACAATTATCTCCTACGAGCAGTACTTC
- | - | TRBJ2-2 | 16 | TRBV28 | CASSSSGTGYTGELFF | TGTGCCAGCAGTTCATCCGGGACGGGGTACACCGGGGAGCTGTTTTTT
- | - | TRBJ2-7 | 14 | TRBV9 | CASSVGLGAYEQYF | TGTGCCAGCAGCGTAGGCCTGGGAGCTTACGAGCAGTACTTC
- | - | TRBJ1-1 | 14 | TRBV4-1 | CASSQDQRDTEAFF | TGCGCCAGCAGCCAAGATCAAAGAGACACTGAAGCTTTCTTT
once | TRBD1 | TRBJ1-3 | 13 | TRBV2 | CASSGQGGNTIYF | TGTGCCAGCAGCGGACAGGGGGGAAACACCATATATTTT
- | TRBD1 | TRBJ1-1 | 16 | TRBV6-1 | CASSKVPGQGASEAFF | TGTGCCAGCAGTAAAGTCCCGGGACAGGGGGCCTCTGAAGCTTTCTTT
- | - | TRBJ1-5 | 15 | TRBV6-1 | CASRMDGSGNQPQHF | TGTGCCAGCAGGATGGACGGATCGGGAAATCAGCCCCAGCATTTT
- | - | TRBJ2-4 | 14 | TRBV6-1 | CASSDGGTKNIQYF | TGTGCCAGCAGTGACGGAGGAACCAAAAACATTCAGTACTTC
- | - | TRBJ1-5 | 12 | TRBV6-5 | CASSYGWQPQHF | TGTGCCAGCAGTTATGGGTGGCAGCCCCAGCATTTT
- | TRBD1 | TRBJ2-2 | 15 | TRBV5-1 | CASRPGQAYTGELFF | TGCGCCAGCAGACCCGGACAGGCTTACACCGGGGAGCTGTTTTTT
- | - | TRBJ2-7 | 14 | TRBV10-3 | CAIASGYSSGEQYF | TGTGCCATCGCATCCGGGTATTCGTCGGGGGAGCAGTACTTC
once | - | TRBJ2-7 | 14 | TRBV5-6 | CASSLTASFWEQYF | TGTGCCAGCAGCTTGACAGCCAGCTTCTGGGAGCAGTACTTC
- | - | TRBJ2-2 | 15 | TRBV12-5 | CASDPSGLNTGELFF | TGTGCTAGTGATCCTTCAGGACTGAACACCGGGGAGCTGTTTTTT
- | - | TRBJ1-2 | 16 | TRBV5-4 | CASSLDPGRGNYGYTF | TGTGCCAGCAGCTTGGATCCGGGCAGGGGTAACTATGGCTACACCTTC
many | TRBD2 | TRBJ2-1 | 13 | TRBV7-9 | CASIGRSYNEQFF | TGTGCCAGTATCGGGAGGTCCTACAATGAGCAGTTCTTC
- | TRBD2 | TRBJ2-7 | 14 | TRBV6-1 | CASSAWGGYYEQYF | TGTGCCAGCAGCGCTTGGGGGGGATACTACGAGCAGTACTTC
once | - | TRBJ2-3 | 17 | TRBV28 | CASSTVGVAAGADTQYF | TGTGCCAGCAGTACGGTTGGGGTCGCGGCGGGGGCGGATACGCAGTATTTT